This T cell receptor (beta chain) was sequenced in a study of shared clonotypes between healthy human individuals. The CDR3 has 16 amino acids. Trimming shortened V by 5 bases and J by 6 bases, and 22 bases separated the two germline ends. Germline lookup yields CDR1 SEHNR and CDR2 FQNEAQ (reference sequence). Clones were read by immunoSEQ multiplex PCR, and TCRdb kept only the in-frame ones, dropping some. Of about 1,500,000 clones in the sample, about 96% were seen once. The V and J genes are TRBV7-9 and TRBJ1-2, with D hard to call. The sample taken for sequencing was naive CD4+ T cells sorted from blood. Subset denoted: CD45RA+ positively selected. The clonotype comes from a man aged 30-40 years in good health. The CDR3 DNA is TGTGCCAGCAGCCTCCCAATGGCGGGTGGCGCCAATGGCTACACCTTC. It specifies CASSLPMAGGANGYTF.